This T cell receptor beta chain is drawn from a study of blood T cell repertoires in COVID-19. Trimming shortened V by 8 bases and J by 0 bases, and 8 bases separated the two germline ends. Germline lookup yields CDR1 MNHEY and CDR2 SMNVEV (reference sequence). The CDR3 runs 13 residues. This clone was detected only once. Using immunoSEQ multiplex PCR, the repertoire was profiled, and TCRdb retains in-frame clones only, with some absent. The sample records fewer than 300,000 clones, more than 85% being singletons. Sequenced sample: peripheral blood. The V call is TRBV27, the J call TRBJ1-5; perhaps TRBD1 as D (5 bases). The TCR sequence derives from a woman under 40 with COVID-19, enrolled during active disease. Written as DNA, the CDR3 is TGTGCCAGCTCGGGGGATAGCAATCAGCCCCAGCATTTT. Encoded protein: CASSGDSNQPQHF.